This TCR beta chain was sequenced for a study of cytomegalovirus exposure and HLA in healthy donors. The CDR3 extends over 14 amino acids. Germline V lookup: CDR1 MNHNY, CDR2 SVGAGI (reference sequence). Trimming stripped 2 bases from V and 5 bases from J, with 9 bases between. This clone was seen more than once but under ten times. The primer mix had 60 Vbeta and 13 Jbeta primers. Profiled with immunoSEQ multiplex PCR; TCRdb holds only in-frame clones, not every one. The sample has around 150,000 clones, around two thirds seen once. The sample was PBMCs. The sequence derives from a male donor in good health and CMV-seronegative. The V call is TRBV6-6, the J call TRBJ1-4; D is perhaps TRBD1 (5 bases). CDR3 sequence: CASSYGRGNEKLFF. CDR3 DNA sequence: TGTGCCAGCAGTTACGGACGGGGGAATGAAAAACTGTTTTTT.